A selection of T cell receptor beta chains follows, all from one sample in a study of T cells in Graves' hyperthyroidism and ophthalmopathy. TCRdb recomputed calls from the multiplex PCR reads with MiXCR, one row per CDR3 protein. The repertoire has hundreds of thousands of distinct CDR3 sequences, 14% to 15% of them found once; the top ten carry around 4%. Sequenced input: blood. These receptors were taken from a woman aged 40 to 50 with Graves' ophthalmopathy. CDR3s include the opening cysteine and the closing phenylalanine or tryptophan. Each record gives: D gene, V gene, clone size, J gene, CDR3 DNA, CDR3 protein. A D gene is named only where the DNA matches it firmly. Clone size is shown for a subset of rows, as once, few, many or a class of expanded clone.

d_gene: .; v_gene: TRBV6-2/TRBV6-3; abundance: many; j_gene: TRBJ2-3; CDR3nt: TGTGCCAGCAGTAACTCATACAGGACGCAGTATTTT; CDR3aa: CASSNSYRTQYF
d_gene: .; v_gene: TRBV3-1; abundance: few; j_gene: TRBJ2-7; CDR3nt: TGTGCCAGCAGCCAAACGATGACAATCTACGAGCAGTACTTC; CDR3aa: CASSQTMTIYEQYF
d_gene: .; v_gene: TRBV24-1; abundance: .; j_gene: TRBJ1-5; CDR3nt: TGTGCCACCAGTGCCCCAGGGAACAATCAGCCCCAGCATTTT; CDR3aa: CATSAPGNNQPQHF
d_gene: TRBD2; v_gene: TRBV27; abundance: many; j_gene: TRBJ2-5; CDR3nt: TGTGCCAGCAGTTTACCTAGCGGGAGGCCGGGGGAGACCCAGTACTTC; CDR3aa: CASSLPSGRPGETQYF
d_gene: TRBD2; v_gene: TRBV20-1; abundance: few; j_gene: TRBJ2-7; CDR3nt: TGCAGTGCTAGAGATACCCGCTTAGCGGGAGTCGAGCAGTACTTC; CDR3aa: CSARDTRLAGVEQYF
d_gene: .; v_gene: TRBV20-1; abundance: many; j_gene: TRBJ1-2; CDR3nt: TGCAGTGCTAGTCGGCCAAACTATGGCTACACCTTC; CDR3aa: CSASRPNYGYTF
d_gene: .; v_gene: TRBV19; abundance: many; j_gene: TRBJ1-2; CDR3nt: TGTGCCAGTAGTTCCCGCCGGATGAACTATGGCTACACCTTC; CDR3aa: CASSSRRMNYGYTF
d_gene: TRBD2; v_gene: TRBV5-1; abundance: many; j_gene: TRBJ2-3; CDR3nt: TGCGCCAGCAGCTTGGTCCTAGCGGGAGGGGGGACGCAGTATTTT; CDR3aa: CASSLVLAGGGTQYF
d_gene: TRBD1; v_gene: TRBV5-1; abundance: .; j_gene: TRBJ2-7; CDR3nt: TGCGCCAGCAGCTTGGCCGGGGCAGGGGGCATCGACGAGCAGTACTTC; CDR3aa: CASSLAGAGGIDEQYF
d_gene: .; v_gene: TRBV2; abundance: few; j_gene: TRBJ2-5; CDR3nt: TGTGCCAGCAACAGGCTGCCGGAGACCCAGTACTTC; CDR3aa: CASNRLPETQYF
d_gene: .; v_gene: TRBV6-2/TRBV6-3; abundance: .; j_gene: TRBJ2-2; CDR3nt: TGTGCCAGCAGTTTCCTCCTCTGGTCCGGGGAGCTGTTTTTT; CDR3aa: CASSFLLWSGELFF
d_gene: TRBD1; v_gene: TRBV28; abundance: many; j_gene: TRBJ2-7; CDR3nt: TGTGCCAGCAGTTGGCCCCCATCCGGGACAGACTCCTACGAGCAGTACTTC; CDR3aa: CASSWPPSGTDSYEQYF
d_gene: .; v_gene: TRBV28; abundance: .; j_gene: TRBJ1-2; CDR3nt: TGTGCCAGCAGGGGGGCCGGGGCTGAGAACTATGGCTACACCTTC; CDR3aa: CASRGAGAENYGYTF
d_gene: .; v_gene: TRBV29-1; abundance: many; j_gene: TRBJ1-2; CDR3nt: TGCAGCGTCGCAAGGGAGGACAGTAACTATGGCTACACCTTC; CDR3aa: CSVAREDSNYGYTF
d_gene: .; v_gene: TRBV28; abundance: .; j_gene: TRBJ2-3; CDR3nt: TGTGCCAGCTATAGAGGGGATCTCACAGATACGCAGTATTTT; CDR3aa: CASYRGDLTDTQYF
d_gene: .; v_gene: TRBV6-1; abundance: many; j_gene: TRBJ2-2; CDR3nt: TGTGCCAGCAGCCGTACACCCCAGGTTAACACCGGGGAGCTGTTTTTT; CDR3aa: CASSRTPQVNTGELFF
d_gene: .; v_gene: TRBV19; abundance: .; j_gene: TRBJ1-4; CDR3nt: TGTGCCAGTCAGTCGGGCAGGGACGAAAAACTGTTTTTT; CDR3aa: CASQSGRDEKLFF
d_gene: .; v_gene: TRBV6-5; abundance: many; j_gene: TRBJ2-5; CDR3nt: TGTGCCAGCAGTTACTCCGGCGGAGGGATGGAGACCCAGTACTTC; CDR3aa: CASSYSGGGMETQYF
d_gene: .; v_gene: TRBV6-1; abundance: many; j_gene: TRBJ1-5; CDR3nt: TGTGCCGGGGGGACTCAGCCCCAGCATTTT; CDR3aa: CAGGTQPQHF
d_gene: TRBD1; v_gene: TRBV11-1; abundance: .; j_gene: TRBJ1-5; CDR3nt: TGTGCCAGCAGCTTAGCACGGACAGGGGCCCCCCGGCAGCCCCAGCATTTT; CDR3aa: CASSLARTGAPRQPQHF
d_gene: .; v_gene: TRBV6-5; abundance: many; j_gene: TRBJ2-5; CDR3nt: TGTGCCAGCAGTTACGGTTTTGAGACCCAGTACTTC; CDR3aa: CASSYGFETQYF
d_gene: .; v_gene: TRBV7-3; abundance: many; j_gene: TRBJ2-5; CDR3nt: TGTGCCAGCAGCTTAATGGGGTCTCGGGGAGAGACCCAGTACTTC; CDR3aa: CASSLMGSRGETQYF
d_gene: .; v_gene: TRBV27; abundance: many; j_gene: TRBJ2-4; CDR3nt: TGTGCCAGCAGTCAGAGGGCCAAAAACATTCAGTACTTC; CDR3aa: CASSQRAKNIQYF
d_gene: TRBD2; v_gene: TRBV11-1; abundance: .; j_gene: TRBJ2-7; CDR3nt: TGTGCCAGCAGGCCGAAACTAGCGGGAAGAGACAATTACGAGCAGTACTTC; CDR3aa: CASRPKLAGRDNYEQYF
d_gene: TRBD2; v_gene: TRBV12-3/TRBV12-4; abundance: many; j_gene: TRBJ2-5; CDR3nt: TGTGCCAGCAGTTTCTTTAGCGGGAGGGCTCTCTTCGAGACCCAGTACTTC; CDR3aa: CASSFFSGRALFETQYF